The 29 T cell receptor beta chains reported below all come from one sample, sequenced in a study of blood T cell repertoires in COVID-19. TCRdb keeps only in-frame clones here, not all; method: immunoSEQ multiplex PCR. The repertoire holds 300,000 to 400,000 clones, around 86% seen once, with 1% in the top ten. Sequenced sample: peripheral blood. The receptors stem from a man aged 45-65 years with active or convalescent COVID-19.

V is TRBV2 and J is TRBJ2-3; D is unclear. The germline gives CDR1 SNHLY, CDR2 FYNNEI. The CDR3 has 12 residues. With 1 base removed from V and 8 bases from J, the gap between germline ends came to 7 bases. Here the CDR3 DNA reads TGTGCCAGCAGTGAAGGCGTAGTTACGCAGTATTTT. Translating gives CASSEGVVTQYF.

CDR3 sequence: CATSENRGAGELFF. The CDR3 bases are TGTGCCACCAGTGAAAACAGGGGTGCCGGGGAGCTGTTTTTT. The gene calls are TRBV24-1 and TRBJ2-2; 7 bases agree with TRBD1. The length of the CDR3 is 14 residues. Unmatched junction bases numbered 4, after V lost 4 bases and J lost 6 bases. Germline V gives CDR1 KGHDR, CDR2 SFDVKD.

The chain employs TRBV2 and TRBJ2-1; 7 bases are a match to TRBD2. CDR1 and CDR2 (germline): SNHLY, FYNNEI. Losses at the gene ends were 5 bases for V and 4 bases for J; bases not matched to a gene: 8. This CDR3 region has 15 residues. The CDR3 region has the DNA TGTGCCAGCAGTCCTGCGGGGGAGGGATACAATGAGCAGTTCTTC. It encodes CASSPAGEGYNEQFF.

The chain links TRBV28 to TRBJ1-4, with D hard to call. V lost 6 bases to trimming and J lost 5 bases, with 10 bases between them. This CDR3 region has 13 residues. Germline assignment: CDR1 MDHEN and CDR2 SYDVKM. The CDR3 sequence is CASRWEENEKLFF. In nucleotides, the CDR3 is TGTGCCAGCAGGTGGGAGGAGAATGAAAAACTGTTTTTT.

J is TRBJ2-1 and V is TRBV19; 7 positions match TRBD1. Trimming cost V 5 bases and J 9 bases; bases outside gene matches: 19. From germline, CDR1 is LNHDA and CDR2 SQIVND (reference sequence). This CDR3 comprises 17 residues. CDR3: CASSLRGLGLGAGEQFF. The CDR3 DNA is TGTGCCAGTAGTCTAAGGGGGCTAGGGCTAGGGGCGGGTGAGCAGTTCTTC. Full variable domain (rest looked up from reference TRBV19 and TRBJ2-1): DGGITQSPKYLFRKEGQNVTLSCEQNLNHDAMYWYRQDPGQGLRLIYYSQIVNDFQKGDIAEGYSVSREKKESFPLTVTSAQKNPTAFYLCASSLRGLGLGAGEQFFGPGTRLTVL.

J is TRBJ1-2 and V is TRBV4-1, with TRBD1 identical over 7 bases. This CDR3 is 14 amino acids long. V lost 2 bases, J lost 3 bases, and 3 bases stayed unmatched. Germline assignment: CDR1 MGHRA and CDR2 YSYEKL. The CDR3 region is CASSQSTGYYGYTF. Here the CDR3 DNA reads TGCGCCAGCAGCCAATCGACAGGGTACTATGGCTACACCTTC.

The chain recombines TRBV18 with TRBJ1-5; D perhaps matches TRBD1 (6 bases). The CDR3 is made up of 17 amino acids. Germline V gene sequence: CDR1 KGHSH, CDR2 LQKENI. V was clipped by 1 base and J by 0 bases, with 13 bases between them. The CDR3 DNA reads TGTGCCAGCTCACCACAGGGACAAGCCTTTAGCAATCAGCCCCAGCATTTT. Its translation is CASSPQGQAFSNQPQHF. The whole variable domain, filled in from reference TRBV18 and TRBJ1-5, reads NAGVMQNPRHLVRRRGQEARLRCSPMKGHSHVYWYRQLPEEGLKFMVYLQKENIIDESGMPKERFSAEFPKEGPSILRIQQVVRGDSAAYFCASSPQGQAFSNQPQHFGDGTRLSIL.

This rearrangement joins TRBV10-3 to TRBJ2-1, with 11 bases lining up with TRBD2. CDR3 length: 16 residues. The V segment lost 2 bases and the J segment 7 bases; nucleotides outside the gene matches: 7. Germline-derived CDR1 and CDR2 are ENHRY and SYGVKD. The CDR3 region has the DNA TGTGCCATCAGTGAGGCTGGACTAGCGGGTGAGAATGAGCAGTTCTTC. This codes for CAISEAGLAGENEQFF.

This clone is a singleton in its sample. V usage is TRBV5-6 and J usage is TRBJ1-2, with no clear D. The V gene lost 6 bases and the J gene lost 7 bases, with 16 bases spanning the gap. The CDR3 spans 13 residues. Germline-derived CDR1 and CDR2 are SGHDT and YYEEEE. The CDR3 sequence is CASNPTGIGGYTF. The CDR3 DNA is TGTGCCAGCAATCCAACGGGGATAGGTGGCTACACCTTC.

The CDR3 sequence: CASSKDRQGAPTGANVLTF. The CDR3 DNA is TGTGCCAGCAGCAAAGACCGACAGGGGGCGCCGACTGGGGCCAACGTCCTGACTTTC. The rearrangement uses TRBV21-1 and TRBJ2-6; the table's D call, TRBD1, has no DNA check behind it. TRBV21-1 has pseudogene status. The CDR3 loop spans 19 amino acids.

The genes are TRBV11-2 and TRBJ2-3, with TRBD1 matching over 10 bases. Trimming at V came to 0 bases and at J to 5 bases, leaving 8 bases not matched to a gene. CDR1 and CDR2 from the germline V gene are SGHAT and FQNNGV. The CDR3 length is 17 residues. CDR3 amino acids: CASSLDRRQGALDTQYF. CDR3 DNA sequence: TGTGCCAGCAGCTTAGACCGGCGACAGGGGGCTTTAGATACGCAGTATTTT.

The chain is built from TRBV19 and TRBJ1-1; no clear D. Germline lookup yields CDR1 LNHDA and CDR2 SQIVND (reference sequence). The V end lost 1 base, the J end lost 1 base, and 10 bases lay between the germline ends. CDR3 length: 15 amino acids. The CDR3 loop reads CASSIGDGGNTEAFF. The DNA of the CDR3 is TGTGCCAGTAGTATAGGAGATGGAGGGAACACTGAAGCTTTCTTT.

V gene TRBV19 combines with J gene TRBJ2-3; TRBD2 might be the D (6 bases). The CDR3 contains 14 residues. V gave up 6 bases and J gave up 4 bases, with 14 bases separating them. In germline, CDR1 is LNHDA, CDR2 SQIVND (reference sequence). The CDR3 nucleotides read TGTGCCAGTAGGACGGGGTCTAGCGCAGATACGCAGTATTTT. Its translation: CASRTGSSADTQYF.

The V and J genes are TRBV5-1 and TRBJ2-1; 9 bases map to TRBD2. V dropped 0 bases and J dropped 0; count of bases not matched to a gene: 7. Germline CDR1 is SGHRS and CDR2 is YFSETQ. The CDR3 length is 18 residues. CDR3 nucleotides: TGCGCCAGCAGCTTGGTTGGAGCGGGGGGAAGCTCCTACAATGAGCAGTTCTTC. Translating gives CASSLVGAGGSSYNEQFF.

The sample holds a few counts of this clone. The chain joins TRBV6-5 to TRBJ1-4; no clear D gene. Deletions cut 4 bases from V and 8 bases from J, with 20 bases between. In germline, CDR1 is MNHEY, CDR2 SVGAGI. The CDR3 covers 16 residues. The CDR3 DNA is TGTGCCAGCAGTTTATCGGGGATGGGCCACCGCGAAAAACTGTTTTTT. This sequence encodes CASSLSGMGHREKLFF.

This chain links TRBV5-6 with TRBJ1-2; no definite D call. Trimming cost V 1 base and J 7 bases, with 14 bases left between them. In germline, CDR1 is SGHDT, CDR2 YYEEEE. CDR3 length equals 14 residues. CDR3 sequence (DNA): TGTGCCAGCAGCTTGTACGCCCGGACTGGTGGCTACACCTTC. This encodes CASSLYARTGGYTF.

The chain combines TRBV30 with TRBJ2-6; D perhaps matches TRBD1 (6 bases). CDR1 and CDR2 (germline): GTSNPN, SVGIG (reference sequence). The ends were cut back, 1 base at V and 4 bases at J, with 8 bases in the middle. The CDR3 is made up of 14 amino acids. The CDR3 loop reads CAWSGGTGANVLTF. The CDR3 DNA reads TGTGCCTGGAGTGGAGGGACAGGGGCCAACGTCCTGACTTTC.

This sequence joins TRBV2 and TRBJ1-2, with a possible D match to TRBD1 (5 bases). Germline CDR1 and CDR2: SNHLY and FYNNEI. Trimming removed 6 bases from V and 4 bases from J, with 12 bases in between. CDR3 length equals 13 residues. The CDR3 region is CASRQDPVYGYTF. CDR3 in DNA: TGTGCCAGCAGACAGGACCCCGTCTATGGCTACACCTTC.

The rearrangement joins TRBV6-5 to TRBJ2-2; tentative D call: TRBD2 (6 bases). Germline-derived CDR1 and CDR2 are MNHEY and SVGAGI. This CDR3 region has 15 residues. The V gene lost 7 bases and the J gene lost 0 bases, with 12 bases spanning the gap. CDR3 sequence: CASKGSGPNTGELFF. CDR3 DNA sequence: TGTGCCAGCAAGGGGAGCGGGCCGAACACCGGGGAGCTGTTTTTT.

A remark on this clone: The junction and the germline gene differ at one end; a read error may be behind it. The rearrangement links TRBV9 to TRBJ2-2; maybe TRBD1 (5 bases). CDR3 length equals 17 residues. Germline-derived CDR1 and CDR2 are SGDLS and YYNGEE. CDR3 sequence (DNA): TGTGCCAGCAGCGTAATCCCCATGGCAGGGAACGCCGGGGAGCTGTTTTTT. Its translation is CASSVIPMAGNAGELFF. The full variable domain, rest sourced from reference TRBV9 and TRBJ2-2, is DSGVTQTPKHLITATGQRVTLRCSPRSGDLSVYWYQQSLDQGLQFLIQYYNGEERAKGNILERFSAQQFPDLHSELNLSSLELGDSALYFCASSVIPMAGNAGELFFGEGSRLTVL.

The V gene is TRBV18, the J gene TRBJ2-5; 7 positions agree with TRBD1. Losses at the gene ends were 3 bases for V and 1 base for J; bases not matched to a gene: 17. The CDR3 sequence is 19 residues long. The germline gives CDR1 KGHSH, CDR2 LQKENI. This CDR3 reads CASSPSGTVFFRGQETQYF. Written as DNA, the CDR3 is TGTGCCAGCTCACCGTCCGGGACAGTTTTCTTTCGGGGCCAAGAGACCCAGTACTTC.

This sequence joins TRBV12-3 or TRBV12-4 and TRBJ1-6; unclear D gene. The CDR3 has 12 amino acids. V was trimmed by 3 bases and J by 11 bases, leaving 8 bases between them. CDR3 amino acids: CASSFEVPPLHF. The DNA of the CDR3 is TGTGCCAGCAGTTTTGAGGTGCCACCCCTCCACTTT.

CDR3 in DNA: TGCGCCAGCAGCCGCAGCACGGGGGGGCCGGGAGAGACCCAGTACTTC. This gives the protein CASSRSTGGPGETQYF. The chain combines TRBV5-1 with TRBJ2-5, with 8 bases identical to TRBD2. Germline trimming cut 4 bases from V and 4 bases from J; bases unmatched to any gene: 12. CDR1 SGHRS and CDR2 YFSETQ come from the germline V gene. This CDR3 has 16 amino acids. The full variable domain, rest sourced from reference TRBV5-1 and TRBJ2-5, is KAGVTQTPRYLIKTRGQQVTLSCSPISGHRSVSWYQQTPGQGLQFLFEYFSETQRNKGNFPGRFSGRQFSNSRSEMNVSTLELGDSALYLCASSRSTGGPGETQYFGPGTRLLVL.

This clone occurred once. The V gene is TRBV5-4, the J gene TRBJ2-1; TRBD1 aligns across 7 bases. Per germline, CDR1 SGHNT and CDR2 YYREEE (reference sequence). This CDR3 comprises 13 residues. J gave up 4 bases and V 4 bases, and 2 bases lay outside the gene matches. CDR3 coding DNA: TGTGCCAGCAGCGTGGACAGGTACAATGAGCAGTTCTTC. Amino acids: CASSVDRYNEQFF.

Notes on this clone: The DNA is omitted, as the CDR3 cannot be located on it reliably, and the CDR3 follows TCRdb's listing. V usage is TRBV5-3 and J usage is TRBJ2-1; the listed D gene, TRBD2, was not tested against the DNA. TRBV5-3 carries the ORF label, with uncertain function. The CDR3 is made up of 22 amino acids, end residues included. CDR3 in amino acids: CARSLRTFGASGLWRWYNEQFF.

The V and J genes are TRBV28 and TRBJ2-3, with 9 nucleotides matching TRBD1. With 2 bases clipped from V and 3 bases from J, the junction kept 3 bases outside the gene matches. Germline V lookup: CDR1 MDHEN, CDR2 SYDVKM. The CDR3 spans 15 residues. CDR3 protein: CASSLVQGATDTQYF. The DNA for the CDR3 is TGTGCCAGCAGTTTAGTACAGGGGGCAACAGATACGCAGTATTTT.

The chain couples TRBV18 to TRBJ2-5, with 8 bases aligning to TRBD1. Germline trimming cut 6 bases from V and 4 bases from J; bases unmatched to any gene: 10. Germline CDR1 KGHSH, CDR2 LQKENI. This CDR3 has 15 residues. In nucleotides, the CDR3 is TGTGCCAGCTCGCTTAGACAGGGGCTGCCAGAGACCCAGTACTTC. As protein: CASSLRQGLPETQYF.

A single count supports this clone. V gene TRBV27 combines with J gene TRBJ2-7, with 9 positions matching TRBD2. The V gene end was trimmed by 2 bases and the J gene end by 7 bases; junction bases not matched to a gene: 9. Germline V lookup: CDR1 MNHEY, CDR2 SMNVEV (reference sequence). CDR3 length equals 15 residues. CDR3 bases: TGTGCCAGCAGTTTAGAAGCGGGAGGAGGGATAGAGCAGTACTTC. Its translation is CASSLEAGGGIEQYF.

The chain is built from TRBV9 and TRBJ2-1, with 15 bases that match TRBD2. From germline, CDR1 is SGDLS and CDR2 YYNGEE. CDR3 length: 18 amino acids. V trimming: 0 bases; J trimming: 2 bases; junction bases outside the gene matches: 3. CDR3 amino acids: CASSVGTSGGAAYNEQFF. The CDR3 DNA sequence: TGTGCCAGCAGCGTAGGGACTAGCGGGGGGGCCGCCTACAATGAGCAGTTCTTC.